This record concerns one T cell receptor (beta chain) sequence. The target of this receptor is not known. Base quality data are lacking; no much larger clone is found one base away. This entry belongs to a study of radiation and T cells in renal cell carcinoma (dated by TCRdb to 2019 to 2021). Broadly, across the study: Samples came from a clinical trial, in which primary renal cell carcinomas received 15 Gy stereotactic body radiation therapy followed by nephrectomy 4 weeks later. In total, approximately 51 samples, comprising some 25 tumors and 27 peripheral blood samples, were subjected to TCR beta sequencing. A total of approximately 3,800,000 unique CDR3 nucleotide sequences, encoding 2,500,000 or so unique CDR3 amino acid sequences, were found across all 50 or so samples. Here is what the overall study found, with its caveats: In blood, the top tumor clonotypes increased between baseline and 2 weeks post-radiation and then shrank by 4 weeks, which suggests that tumor-resident clones expanded only transiently. Changes in the blood repertoire were not tracked past 4 weeks after treatment. The single-armed trial design could not address effects of radiation dose or scheduling on the TCR repertoire. No pretreatment tumor biopsies were available, so the baseline intratumoral presence of clonotypes could not be determined.

This specimen's time point label, per the study, means: baseline pretreatment blood. The treatment or condition label of this sample denotes: 15 Gy SBRT to primary tumor, nephrectomy 4 weeks later. To follow tumor-enriched clonotypes, peripheral blood was collected serially from radiation-treated patients at baseline and again at 2 weeks and 4 weeks after SBRT. Every patient had renal cell carcinoma of clear cell pathology. The QIAamp DNA Blood Mini Kit (Qiagen) was used to prepare genomic DNA for TCR sequencing. The analyses included only samples that passed all quality control checks. According to the germline V gene, CDR1 reads SGDLS and CDR2 reads YYNGEE. The CDR3 holds 15 amino acids from the cysteine to the phenylalanine. Solely the CDR3 DNA is kept, with 45 bases framed from the first base. Relative to germline, V is missing 2 bases and J is missing 8 bases, with 12 bases of the junction outside any gene match.

The immunoSEQ kit was used, according to the manufacturer's recommendations, to generate TCR beta libraries from genomic DNA. To prepare libraries, a first multiplex PCR with proprietary primers was run, followed by a second PCR that added unique barcodes, and a bead cleanup was done after each round. A positive control reaction and a negative control reaction, both provided in the kit, were run with every batch of samples. The final libraries underwent checking on an Agilent 4200 TapeStation D1000 ScreenTape, volumetric pooling, and quantification by qPCR. An Illumina NextSeq500 fitted with a MidOutput 150-cycle cartridge performed the sequencing, running 156 Read1 cycles and 15 Index1 cycles with the kit's custom primers. The pooled library was loaded at 1.0 pM, with a roughly 19% PhiX control spiked in. The authors' pipeline ran thus. Vendor-processed data were analyzed in R, with a clonotype defined as all T cells sharing the same CDR3 nucleotide sequence. For clone abundance analyses, frequencies were normalized to the 10,000 most abundant clones in each sample. Before analysis, public T cell clones were removed, and these numbered fewer than six per sample on average. A difference in abundance of at least 32-fold between compartments was used to define tumor-enriched and baseline blood-enriched clonotypes. A beta-binomial differential abundance model was applied to find clonotypes that expanded or contracted between blood time points. Tumor-blood repertoire similarity was measured with the Baroni-Urbani and Buser coefficient, and groups were compared using two-tailed Wilcoxon tests in R. In its TCRdb copy, this immuneACCESS table keeps in-frame sequences only and misses some clones. Where compared with another copy, unresolved V genes explain less than half of these, and the others have no known cause. That table furnishes V, J and clone size, whereas the DNA furnished D and trimming. The sample has over 45,000 clones on record, 60% to 85% of them singletons. Roughly 8% of the sample belongs to the ten largest clones.

The receptor's source is a man between 60 and 75 years old with renal cell carcinoma. Sequences were derived from blood, sampled from a patient whose treatment included radiotherapy and nephrectomy. The sequence is built from TRBV9 and TRBJ1-1; TRBD1 aligns with 7 central bases. At the DNA level, the sequence is TGTGCCAGCAGCGTGACCGAGACAGGGTTAAAAGAAGCTTTCTTT. Its amino acids are CASSVTETGLKEAFF.